This T cell receptor beta chain was retrieved from a study of shared clonotypes between healthy human individuals. CDR1 and CDR2 from the germline V gene are MNHEY and SVGAGI. V was cut by 4 bases and J by 4 bases, with 13 bases left in between. The CDR3 is 14 amino acids. Researchers ran the assay at a deep level. Clones were read by immunoSEQ multiplex PCR, and TCRdb kept only the in-frame ones, dropping some. The sample includes about 1 million clones, roughly 80% of them seen just once. Study observations and caveats: With a handful of donors compared, roughly 5% of naive CD4 clonotypes were shared.

This clone was counted a single time. What it binds is unknown. Adult donors, all healthy and HIV-negative, had no recent acute infections or vaccinations. Into CD45RA+ naive and CD45RA-negative memory subsets, the CD4+ cells were split. This sequence originates from a young man in good health. This rearrangement joins TRBV6-5 to TRBJ1-2; D gene unclear. Sequenced material: memory CD4+ T cells sorted from blood. Subset defined: CD45RA-negative fraction. CDR3 in DNA: TGTGCCAGCAGTTCCCCCCTAGGGAGCTATGGCTACACCTTC. Its protein product is CASSSPLGSYGYTF.